The 3 T cell receptor beta chains below were found in one sample sequenced in a study of prognosis after radiotherapy for stage I lung cancer (dated by TCRdb to 2020 to 2022). Sequencing used an Illumina HiSeq 3000. Two rounds of multiplex PCR on genomic DNA were used to amplify the TCR beta CDR3 region. The first PCR round used primers specific to each TRBV and TRBJ gene, and the primer sequences were filed in Chinese patent CN105087789A. TCRdb reprocessing: public reads trimmed at Q25 with fastp, clones called with MiXCR, in-frame beta chains kept. Each record represents a unique CDR3 protein, reported with the most common genes and DNA among its rows. This sample is represented by around 19,000 distinct CDR3 sequences; around 50% of them were singletons. The ten largest clones represent 27% of the sample. The input for sequencing was PBMCs, taken before or after stereotactic body radiation therapy (not recorded which). The origin of the receptors is a donor over 45 with non-small cell lung cancer.

The chain recombines TRBV30 with TRBJ1-5; D perhaps matches TRBD1 (6 bases). CDR1 GTSNPN and CDR2 SVGIG come from the germline V gene (reference sequence). The CDR3 loop spans 14 amino acids. V was shortened by 2 bases and J by 1 base, with 9 bases between the two germline ends. CDR3 region: CAWSTGQSNQPQHF. The CDR3 DNA follows: TGTGCCTGGAGTACAGGACAGAGCAATCAGCCCCAGCATTTT.

This clonotype ranks as medium-sized (0.01 to 0.1%). The chain joins TRBV20-1 to TRBJ2-6; D remains ambiguous. V dropped 3 bases and J dropped 2 bases, with 17 bases sitting between them. The CDR3 totals 17 residues. CDR1 is DFQATT, CDR2 SNEGSKA, per germline (reference sequence). In DNA form, the CDR3 reads TGCAGTGCTAGCTTCGGGCCAGTCCTCACTGGGGCCAACGTCCTGACTTTC. It specifies CSASFGPVLTGANVLTF.

Concerning this clonotype: This may come from a read error, since a much larger clone is one base off. This chain connects TRBV6-2 or TRBV6-3 to TRBJ1-1; perhaps TRBD1 as D (5 bases). Germline V gene lookup returns CDR1 MNHEY and CDR2 SVGEGT. The V end was cut by 8 bases, the J end by 11 bases, with 18 bases between. This CDR3 is 12 amino acids long. The CDR3 bases are TGTGCCAGCTTTAACGGGCATGGGGGTGCTTTCTTT. As protein: CASFNGHGGAFF.